The 23 T cell receptor beta chains listed next were all sequenced from one sample in a study of cytomegalovirus exposure and HLA in healthy donors. PCR employed 60 Vbeta and 13 Jbeta primers. Repertoires were generated with immunoSEQ multiplex PCR, while TCRdb's copy carries only in-frame clones and drops some. The sample has 130,000 or so clones; around 66% are singletons. Sequencing was carried out using PBMCs. Receptor source: a middle-aged woman in good health and CMV-seropositive.

The gene calls are TRBV5-6 and TRBJ2-5; 13 positions match TRBD2. This CDR3 spans 17 amino acids. V lost 1 base, J lost 4 bases, and 7 bases stayed unmatched. Germline loops: CDR1 SGHDT, CDR2 YYEEEE. The CDR3 is CASSLTSGGAEAETQYF. Here the CDR3 DNA reads TGTGCCAGCAGCTTGACTAGCGGGGGGGCCGAGGCAGAGACCCAGTACTTC.

The V and J genes are TRBV2 and TRBJ1-5; 8 nucleotides agree with TRBD1. Per the germline V gene, CDR1 is SNHLY and CDR2 is FYNNEI. V lost 7 bases to trimming and J lost 2 bases; unmatched junction nucleotides: 10. The CDR3 loop spans 16 amino acids. CDR3 region: CASKDRAGLGNQPQHF. The CDR3 nucleotides are TGTGCCAGCAAGGACAGGGCGGGTTTGGGCAATCAGCCCCAGCATTTT. The whole variable domain, remainder taken from reference TRBV2 and TRBJ1-5, is EPEVTQTPSHQVTQMGQEVILRCVPISNHLYFYWYRQILGQKVEFLVSFYNNEISEKSEIFDDQFSVERPDGSNFTLKIRSTKLEDSAMYFCASKDRAGLGNQPQHFGDGTRLSIL.

This chain joins TRBV9 and TRBJ2-2; D not certain. Between the trimmed V and J ends, which lost 1 base and 4 bases, there was a span of 2 bases. The germline CDR1 and CDR2 sequences are SGDLS and YYNGEE. The CDR3 covers 12 residues. CDR3 loop: CASSVLTGELFF. The CDR3 bases are TGTGCCAGCAGCGTACTCACCGGGGAGCTGTTTTTT. The full variable domain, in which reference TRBV9 and TRBJ2-2 provide the parts outside the CDR3, is DSGVTQTPKHLITATGQRVTLRCSPRSGDLSVYWYQQSLDQGLQFLIQYYNGEERAKGNILERFSAQQFPDLHSELNLSSLELGDSALYFCASSVLTGELFFGEGSRLTVL.

The chain links TRBV2 to TRBJ1-2, with 11 bases lining up with TRBD1. The length of the CDR3 is 14 residues. In germline, CDR1 is SNHLY, CDR2 FYNNEI. After removal of 7 bases from V and 8 bases from J, the junction contained 9 bases not matched to a gene. The CDR3 loop reads CASTRTGGLEGYTF. CDR3 DNA sequence: TGTGCCAGCACCCGGACAGGGGGCTTGGAGGGCTACACCTTC.

The CDR3 nucleotides are TGTGCCAGCAGTTATGGGGCGTGGGGGGGGGATGAGCAGTTCTTC. Its protein is CASSYGAWGGDEQFF. The chain has TRBV5-5 and TRBJ2-1; 7 nucleotides align to TRBD2. The CDR3 contains 15 residues. J was trimmed by 8 bases and V by 5 bases; bases with no gene match: 13. Germline CDR1 reads SGHKS; CDR2 reads YYEKEE (reference sequence).

The J gene is TRBJ1-5, the V gene TRBV5-1; D is uncertain. V lost 4 bases and J 6 bases, leaving 20 bases between the germline ends. The CDR3 consists of 16 residues. Germline loops: CDR1 SGHRS, CDR2 YFSETQ. The CDR3 reads CASSLPWATYVQPQHF. CDR3 sequence (DNA): TGCGCCAGCAGCCTCCCCTGGGCCACTTATGTTCAGCCCCAGCATTTT.

The chain couples TRBV5-1 to TRBJ2-7, with D tentatively TRBD2 (5 bases). Germline CDR1 is SGHRS and CDR2 is YFSETQ. CDR3 size: 15 residues. The ends were cut back, 0 bases at V and 4 bases at J, with 14 bases in the middle. The CDR3 loop is CASSLGVGAAYEQYF. The CDR3 DNA sequence: TGCGCCAGCAGCTTGGGGGTTGGAGCGGCTTACGAGCAGTACTTC.

The gene calls are TRBV6-5 and TRBJ2-7; 12 bases agree with TRBD1. The CDR3 is made up of 13 amino acids. Per the germline V gene, CDR1 is MNHEY and CDR2 is SVGAGI. The ends lost 6 bases at V and 12 bases at J; junction bases unmatched: 9. This CDR3 reads CASRNRDRGLMYF. The CDR3 DNA reads as TGTGCCAGCAGGAACCGGGACAGGGGGCTGATGTACTTC.

This chain links TRBV7-6 with TRBJ2-2; weak D call: TRBD2 (7 bases). The CDR3 has 13 amino acids. In germline, CDR1 is SGHVS, CDR2 FNYEAQ. Trimming took off 2 bases at V and 9 bases at J, with 10 bases between the two ends. The CDR3 is CASSLPGGRELFF. The CDR3 DNA reads as TGTGCCAGCAGCTTACCGGGGGGCCGGGAGCTGTTTTTT.

The rearrangement uses TRBV10-3 and TRBJ2-1, with 8 bases identical to TRBD2. The CDR3 has 15 amino acids. The germline gives CDR1 ENHRY, CDR2 SYGVKD. V trimming: 3 bases; J trimming: 4 bases; junction bases outside the gene matches: 5. CDR3 protein: CAISEGGGYYNEQFF. Here the CDR3 DNA reads TGTGCCATCAGTGAAGGCGGGGGGTATTACAATGAGCAGTTCTTC.

The chain employs TRBV9 and TRBJ2-3; 7 bases fit TRBD2. This CDR3 has 16 residues. Germline V lookup: CDR1 SGDLS, CDR2 YYNGEE. J lost 0 bases, V lost 4 bases, and 8 bases had no gene match. This CDR3 reads CASSPGGKPSTDTQYF. The CDR3 region has the DNA TGTGCCAGCAGCCCCGGGGGGAAGCCTAGCACAGATACGCAGTATTTT.

The V gene is TRBV9, the J gene TRBJ1-2, with D maybe TRBD1 (5 bases). Trimming cost V 0 bases and J 4 bases, with 13 bases left between them. The CDR3 loop spans 15 amino acids. Germline assignment: CDR1 SGDLS and CDR2 YYNGEE. For the CDR3, the DNA is TGTGCCAGCAGCGTAGGAGGCGGGACGGCCTATGGCTACACCTTC. Translation: CASSVGGGTAYGYTF.

This rearrangement joins TRBV7-6 to TRBJ2-1, with 12 bases aligning to TRBD2. The CDR3 runs 15 residues. The V segment lost 2 bases and the J segment 7 bases; nucleotides outside the gene matches: 3. CDR1 and CDR2 (germline): SGHVS, FNYEAQ. CDR3 coding DNA: TGTGCCAGCAGCTTACTAGCGGGAGGGACAAATGAGCAGTTCTTC. It is translated as CASSLLAGGTNEQFF.

This chain connects TRBV5-1 to TRBJ2-1; 12 bases agree with TRBD2. CDR3 size: 18 residues. J lost 5 bases, V lost 0 bases, and 9 bases had no gene match. The germline CDR1 and CDR2 sequences are SGHRS and YFSETQ. In DNA form, the CDR3 reads TGCGCCAGCAGCTTGGCCGCGACTAGCGGGAGCTGGGACAATGAGCAGTTCTTC. This sequence encodes CASSLAATSGSWDNEQFF.

DNA for the CDR3: TGTGCCAGCAGCGTTGGGGGGGCCCAGGGGTATCAGCCCCAGCATTTT. It codes for CASSVGGAQGYQPQHF. This chain connects TRBV5-4 to TRBJ1-5; possibly TRBD1 for D (6 bases). Germline V gene data show CDR1 as SGHNT and CDR2 as YYREEE (reference sequence). The length of the CDR3 is 16 residues. V lost 4 bases and J lost 5, with 19 bases in between.

J is TRBJ1-1 and V is TRBV30, with TRBD1 matching 8 bases. V was clipped by 8 bases and J by 6 bases; unmatched bases: 8. Germline values: CDR1 GTSNPN, CDR2 SVGIG (reference sequence). The CDR3 has 12 amino acids. The CDR3 spells CAQTAGGPEAFF. The CDR3 nucleotides read TGTGCCCAAACCGCAGGGGGCCCTGAAGCTTTCTTT. The full variable domain, its missing parts supplied by reference TRBV30 and TRBJ1-1, is SQTIHQWPATLVQPVGSPLSLECTVEGTSNPNLYWYRQAAGRGLQLLFYSVGIGQISSEVPQNLSASRPQDRQFILSSKKLLLSDSGFYLCAQTAGGPEAFFGQGTRLTVV.

Of note for this clone: An end of the junction differs from the germline gene, which may be a read error. This chain connects TRBV7-9 to TRBJ1-1, with D possibly being TRBD1 (5 bases). CDR3 length equals 15 residues. The germline V gene has CDR1 SEHNR and CDR2 FQNEAQ (reference sequence). The CDR3 is CASSLNGGENTEASF. The CDR3 DNA sequence: TGTGCCAGCAGCTTAAACGGGGGTGAGAACACTGAAGCTTCCTTT.

The chain links TRBV28 to TRBJ2-3, with D hard to call. The CDR3 consists of 13 residues. V lost 2 bases, J lost 3 bases, and 6 bases lay in between. The V gene's germline CDR1 is MDHEN and CDR2 SYDVKM. The CDR3 protein is CASSLAWTDTQYF. CDR3 nucleotides: TGTGCCAGCAGTTTAGCGTGGACAGATACGCAGTATTTT.

The CDR3 protein is CASSPDSNTEAFF. CDR3 DNA sequence: TGCGCCAGCAGTCCGGACAGTAACACTGAAGCTTTCTTT. The J gene is TRBJ1-1, the V gene TRBV10-2; TRBD1 is a possible D gene (6 bases). CDR3 length: 13 residues. The V end lost 5 bases, the J end lost 2 bases, and 9 bases lay between the germline ends. CDR1 and CDR2 from the germline V gene are WSHSY and SAAADI.

The gene calls are TRBV2 and TRBJ2-3; 10 positions match TRBD2. The germline CDR1 and CDR2 sequences are SNHLY and FYNNEI. V gave up 3 bases and J gave up 3 bases; unmatched junction bases: 9. The CDR3 loop spans 17 amino acids. CDR3 amino acids: CASSDAILAGRTDTQYF. DNA for the CDR3: TGTGCCAGCAGTGATGCCATACTAGCGGGGAGGACAGATACGCAGTATTTT.

The chain recombines TRBV27 with TRBJ2-2; no firm D call. There are 15 residues in the CDR3. Deletions cut 2 bases from V and 0 bases from J, with 7 bases between. Germline lookup yields CDR1 MNHEY and CDR2 SMNVEV (reference sequence). The CDR3 loop is CASSLNSPNTGELFF. DNA for the CDR3: TGTGCCAGCAGTTTAAACAGCCCGAACACCGGGGAGCTGTTTTTT.

The rearrangement links TRBV27 to TRBJ2-6, with D maybe TRBD1 (5 bases). V gave up 6 bases and J gave up 0 bases, with 9 bases separating them. Germline V lookup: CDR1 MNHEY, CDR2 SMNVEV (reference sequence). This CDR3 region has 15 residues. CDR3 loop: CASRVQGSGANVLTF. The CDR3 coding sequence is TGTGCCAGCAGGGTTCAGGGCTCTGGGGCCAACGTCCTGACTTTC.

This rearrangement joins TRBV11-3 to TRBJ2-7, with 8 bases fitting TRBD1. The CDR3 length is 15 residues. The V and J ends lost 2 bases and 6 bases, in that order; junction bases with no gene match: 9. Germline V CDR1 and CDR2: SGHNT, YENEEA. The CDR3 region has the DNA TGTGCCAGCAGCTTAACGGGACAGGCCACCCTCGAGCAGTACTTC. Protein sequence: CASSLTGQATLEQYF.